This TCR beta chain was found in a study of T-cell memory formation after mild COVID-19. Study details: TCR clusters largely stayed donor specific. Whole-study results and caveats: The CD4+ clones that contracted clustered mainly within CM and EM, and the CD8+ clones concentrated in EMRA. Specificity for SARS-CoV-2 was not confirmed among the second-wave clones peaking on day 37.

In its sample, this clonotype was seen a few times. Its antigen is not known. The V and J ends lost 1 base and 3 bases, in that order; junction bases with no gene match: 7. CDR1 is MNHEY, CDR2 SVGEGT, per germline. The CDR3 is 16 amino acids. In TCRdb, the 5' RACE reads were re-called with MiXCR into one record per CDR3 protein. Seen here are under 550,000 distinct CDR3 sequences, about a sixth observed once, and the top ten hold approximately 21%. This clonotype was sampled from a man between 18 and 29 years old who had mild COVID-19 (a few samples of this study predate the infection). Cell type and time point are not known. The rearrangement joins TRBV6-2 or TRBV6-3 to TRBJ1-2, with 8 nucleotides matching TRBD1. The source material was PBMCs or a T cell subset sorted from them (not recorded which). CDR3 amino acids: CASSYFGQGHYYGYTF. In DNA, the CDR3 is TGTGCCAGCAGTTACTTTGGACAGGGCCACTACTATGGCTACACCTTC.